The present T cell receptor (beta chain) was sequenced within a study of blood T cell repertoires in COVID-19. This CDR3 is 11 amino acids long. The germline V gene has CDR1 KGHDR and CDR2 SFDVKD. After removal of 10 bases from V and 15 bases from J, the junction contained 11 bases not matched to a gene. Repertoires were generated with immunoSEQ multiplex PCR, while TCRdb's copy carries only in-frame clones and drops some. The table includes approximately 290,000 clones, 90% detected once. The rearrangement uses TRBV24-1 and TRBJ2-1, with 7 bases aligning to TRBD2. Sequencing was carried out using PBMCs or T cells enriched from blood (not recorded which). The clonotype comes from a woman aged 18-29 years with acute COVID-19. As DNA, the CDR3 is TGTGCCACTCGGCAAGCGGGAAGTATGTTCTTC. It translates to CATRQAGSMFF.